This TCR beta chain was identified in a study of cytomegalovirus exposure and HLA in healthy donors. Study at large: In a previous analysis, nearly 120 million unique TCR beta sequences were found from 150 million to 200 million T cells. Study conclusions and caveats: A missense variant in DCLRE1C was later tied to TCR beta V- and J-gene trimming.

Unrecorded immune exposures were likely, despite nominal health at sampling. This clone was seen a few times. Its cognate antigen is unknown. This CDR3 comprises 14 residues. The V end lost 6 bases, the J end lost 3 bases, and 17 bases lay between the germline ends. The V gene's germline CDR1 is GTSNPN and CDR2 SVGIG (reference sequence). Both 60 Vbeta primers and 13 Jbeta primers went into the PCR. Produced via immunoSEQ multiplex PCR; TCRdb's table is partial and in-frame only. Among 100,000 or so clones listed, roughly 75% were seen once. The chain couples TRBV30 to TRBJ1-1, with D possibly TRBD1 on 6 matching bases. The receptor's source is a male donor in good health and CMV-seropositive. Sequencing was carried out using PBMCs. CDR3 protein: CACQQGNRDTEAFF. In DNA, the CDR3 is TGTGCCTGCCAACAGGGAAACCGGGACACTGAAGCTTTCTTT.